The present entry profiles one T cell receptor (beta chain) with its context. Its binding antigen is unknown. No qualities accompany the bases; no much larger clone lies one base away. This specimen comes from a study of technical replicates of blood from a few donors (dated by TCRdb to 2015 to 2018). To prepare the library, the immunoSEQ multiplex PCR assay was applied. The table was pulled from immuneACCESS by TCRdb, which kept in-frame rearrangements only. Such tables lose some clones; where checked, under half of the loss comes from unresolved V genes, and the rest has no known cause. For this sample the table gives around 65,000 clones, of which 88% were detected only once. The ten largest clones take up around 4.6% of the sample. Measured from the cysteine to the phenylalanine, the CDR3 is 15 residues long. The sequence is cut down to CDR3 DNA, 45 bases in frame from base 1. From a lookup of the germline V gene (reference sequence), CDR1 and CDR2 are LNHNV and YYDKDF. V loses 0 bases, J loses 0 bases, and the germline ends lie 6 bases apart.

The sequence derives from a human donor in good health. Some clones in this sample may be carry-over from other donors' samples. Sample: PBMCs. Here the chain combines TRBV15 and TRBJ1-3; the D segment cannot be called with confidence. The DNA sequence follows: TGTGCCACCAGCAGAGATTCGGTCTCTGGAAACACCATATATTTT. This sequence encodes CATSRDSVSGNTIYF.